The 26 T cell receptor beta chains below come from one sample, sequenced in a study of Ad26.COV2.S vaccination and SARS-CoV-2 variants. The treatment is: around 19 received Ad26.COV2.S at low or high dose, single or two shots; about five received placebo; per-sample allocation not given. Sampling took place 63 days after the first vaccine or placebo injection. Assay: immunoSEQ multiplex PCR; the TCRdb copy retains only in-frame clones and omits some. The sample contains about half a million clones, 80% to 90% of which appear only once. The input for sequencing was peripheral blood, taken in a trial of Ad26.COV2.S vaccine versus placebo. Receptors originate from a person between 18 and 59 years old who received the Ad26.COV2.S COVID-19 vaccine or a placebo.

The chain combines TRBV30 with TRBJ2-7; 8 bases line up with TRBD2. Germline trimming cut 0 bases from V and 4 bases from J; bases unmatched to any gene: 8. The length of the CDR3 is 15 residues. CDR1 is GTSNPN and CDR2 is SVGIG in the germline V gene (reference sequence). CDR3 protein: CAWSVPGLGRYEQYF. CDR3 DNA sequence: TGTGCCTGGAGTGTACCGGGACTAGGAAGGTACGAGCAGTACTTC.

This chain joins TRBV11-2 and TRBJ2-3, with 11 positions matching TRBD2. In germline, CDR1 is SGHAT, CDR2 FQNNGV. The trim removed 2 bases at V and 11 bases at J, leaving 6 bases unmatched. The CDR3 contains 14 residues. CDR3 DNA: TGTGCCAGCAGCTTAATAACTAGCGGGAGTTGGCAGTATTTT. Translated, it gives CASSLITSGSWQYF.

The V call is TRBV11-1, the J call TRBJ1-1; D call uncertain. Trimming took off 6 bases at V and 0 bases at J, with 17 bases between the two ends. In germline, CDR1 is SGHAT, CDR2 FQDESV (reference sequence). There are 16 residues in the CDR3. CDR3 residues: CASRRRATGMNTEAFF. DNA for the CDR3: TGTGCCAGCAGGCGGCGGGCTACCGGGATGAACACTGAAGCTTTCTTT.

In this sample, this clone turned up a few times. The V gene is TRBV14, the J gene TRBJ1-1; no clear D gene. Trimming shortened V by 2 bases and J by 6 bases, and 10 bases separated the two germline ends. The CDR3 spans 13 residues. Germline V CDR1 and CDR2: SGHDN, FVKESK. As DNA, the CDR3 is TGTGCCAGCAGCCAATTTCCTGTGCCTGAAGCTTTCTTT. This encodes CASSQFPVPEAFF.

This chain joins TRBV7-9 and TRBJ1-2; the match to TRBD1 covers 10 bases. This CDR3 has 15 amino acids. Trimming cost V 5 bases and J 3 bases; bases outside gene matches: 6. Germline V gene sequence: CDR1 SEHNR, CDR2 FQNEAQ (reference sequence). CDR3 in DNA: TGTGCCAGCAGCACCGGGACAGGGGTTGACTATGGCTACACCTTC. It specifies CASSTGTGVDYGYTF.

This chain connects TRBV15 to TRBJ2-3, with D hard to call. Trimming removed 4 bases from V and 5 bases from J, with 10 bases in between. This CDR3 contains 13 residues. Per the germline V gene, CDR1 is LNHNV and CDR2 is YYDKDF (reference sequence). This chain's CDR3 is CATSTPLGDTQYF. CDR3 nucleotide sequence: TGTGCCACCAGCACCCCTTTGGGAGATACGCAGTATTTT.

The chain is built from TRBV4-2 and TRBJ2-1; perhaps TRBD2 as D (7 bases). The CDR3 extends over 15 amino acids. Between the trimmed V and J ends, which lost 2 bases and 6 bases, there was a span of 14 bases. From germline, CDR1 is LGHNA and CDR2 YNFKEQ. The CDR3 loop reads CASSQSRRGANEQFF. The CDR3 region has the DNA TGTGCCAGCAGCCAATCTCGCCGGGGGGCCAATGAGCAGTTCTTC.

The chain couples TRBV18 to TRBJ2-5; no clear D gene. The CDR3 contains 13 residues. With 3 bases removed from V and 4 bases from J, the gap between germline ends came to 9 bases. Germline-derived CDR1 and CDR2 are KGHSH and LQKENI. The CDR3 region is CASSPTAAETQYF. The CDR3 nucleotides read TGTGCCAGCTCACCGACGGCGGCAGAGACCCAGTACTTC.

This clone has a handful of counts. V is TRBV15 and J is TRBJ1-3, with TRBD1 as a possible D gene (6 bases). This CDR3 spans 15 amino acids. Germline CDR1 reads LNHNV; CDR2 reads YYDKDF (reference sequence). Trimming shortened V by 1 base and J by 5 bases, and 12 bases separated the two germline ends. CDR3 sequence: CATSRGTASRNTIYF. CDR3 sequence (DNA): TGTGCCACCAGCAGAGGGACAGCAAGCCGAAACACCATATATTTT.

The gene calls are TRBV10-3 and TRBJ2-6; D uncertain. Germline V lookup: CDR1 ENHRY, CDR2 SYGVKD. V lost 8 bases to trimming and J lost 4 bases, with 9 bases between them. The CDR3 loop spans 13 amino acids. The CDR3 sequence is CAIPPPGANVLTF. In DNA form, the CDR3 reads TGTGCCATCCCGCCCCCCGGGGCCAACGTCCTGACTTTC.

CDR3 sequence: CASSFPGQGRATGELFF. CDR3 nucleotides: TGTGCCAGCAGCTTTCCGGGACAGGGACGGGCCACCGGGGAGCTGTTTTTT. V is TRBV7-2 and J is TRBJ2-2; 9 bases are a match to TRBD1. Germline assignment: CDR1 SGHTA and CDR2 FQGNSA. V lost 3 bases to trimming and J lost 4 bases; unmatched junction nucleotides: 9. This CDR3 has 17 amino acids.

The genes are TRBV2 and TRBJ1-5, with D uncertain. CDR1 is SNHLY and CDR2 is FYNNEI in the germline V gene. Trimming removed 4 bases at V and 6 bases at J, with 16 bases between. The CDR3 totals 15 residues. For the CDR3, the DNA is TGTGCCAGCAGTGGAGGGCCCCTACGCCTTCAGCCCCAGCATTTT. It yields the protein CASSGGPLRLQPQHF.

Only one count was recorded for this clone. The chain uses TRBV2 and TRBJ2-4; no clear D. The CDR3 is 13 amino acids. Trimming took off 11 bases at V and 0 bases at J, with 11 bases between the two ends. Germline-derived CDR1 and CDR2 are SNHLY and FYNNEI. CDR3 sequence reads: CACGSLAKNIQYF. The CDR3 bases are TGTGCCTGCGGATCTCTAGCCAAAAACATTCAGTACTTC.

This clone was observed a few times. The V and J genes are TRBV6-5 and TRBJ1-2; no reliable D call. V was trimmed by 6 bases and J by 4 bases, leaving 12 bases between them. There are 13 residues in the CDR3. Germline V gene lookup returns CDR1 MNHEY and CDR2 SVGAGI. The CDR3 bases are TGTGCCAGCAGGCAAACAGTCAGCTATGGCTACACCTTC. The encoded protein is CASRQTVSYGYTF.

This chain links TRBV11-2 with TRBJ2-7; 9 bases are a match to TRBD1. This CDR3 has 15 residues. The J segment lost 3 bases and the V segment lost 4 bases, leaving 7 bases of the junction unmatched. Germline lookup yields CDR1 SGHAT and CDR2 FQNNGV. The CDR3, as DNA: TGTGCCAGCAGCTCCCGGGACAGGGACTTCTACGAGCAGTACTTC. This gives the protein CASSSRDRDFYEQYF.

The V gene is TRBV27, the J gene TRBJ1-2; 7 bases fit TRBD1. The CDR3 spans 14 residues. The trim removed 5 bases at V and 7 bases at J, leaving 10 bases unmatched. Looked up from germline, CDR1 is MNHEY and CDR2 is SMNVEV (reference sequence). The CDR3 DNA is TGTGCCAGCAGTCCTACCCGACAGGGTCGTGGCTACACCTTC. Protein product: CASSPTRQGRGYTF.

The V and J genes are TRBV6-5 and TRBJ2-3; D not certain. Germline V gene sequence: CDR1 MNHEY, CDR2 SVGAGI. This CDR3 is 13 amino acids long. The V gene lost 9 bases and the J gene lost 0 bases, with 10 bases spanning the gap. CDR3 in DNA: TGTGCCAGTTCCCTTTTTAGCACAGATACGCAGTATTTT. It yields the protein CASSLFSTDTQYF.

The chain employs TRBV27 and TRBJ2-1, with 10 bases that match TRBD1. The CDR3 consists of 16 residues. CDR1 and CDR2 from the germline V gene are MNHEY and SMNVEV (reference sequence). V lost 8 bases and J lost 7; bases outside the gene matches: 14. As DNA, the CDR3 is TGTGCCAGCTGTCAAGTTTTAGGGACAGGGGCGAATGAGCAGTTCTTC. Translating gives CASCQVLGTGANEQFF.

J is TRBJ2-6 and V is TRBV19; D gene uncertain. The CDR3 sequence is 14 residues long. V was trimmed by 5 bases and J by 2 bases, leaving 7 bases between them. The germline CDR1 and CDR2 sequences are LNHDA and SQIVND (reference sequence). The CDR3 spells CASSPGPGANVLTF. CDR3 sequence (DNA): TGTGCCAGTAGTCCCGGACCTGGGGCCAACGTCCTGACTTTC.

The chain links TRBV27 to TRBJ2-5, with D possibly TRBD2 on 6 matching bases. The V end lost 2 bases, the J end lost 5 bases, and 9 bases lay between the germline ends. Germline lookup yields CDR1 MNHEY and CDR2 SMNVEV (reference sequence). This CDR3 comprises 13 residues. The CDR3: CASSLTGVETQYF. The CDR3 DNA sequence: TGTGCCAGCAGTTTAACGGGAGTGGAGACCCAGTACTTC.

The V call is TRBV19, the J call TRBJ2-7; D unresolved. Trimming left V 5 bases short and J 3 bases short, with 14 bases between. The germline CDR1 and CDR2 sequences are LNHDA and SQIVND (reference sequence). This CDR3 has 14 residues. In nucleotides, the CDR3 is TGTGCCAGTAGTCTTACCTCGCAGAGCTACGAGCAGTACTTC. This encodes CASSLTSQSYEQYF.

This clone was seen a single time. V gene TRBV6-9 combines with J gene TRBJ2-1; TRBD2 matches 11 bases. The CDR3 runs to 20 residues. Germline CDR1 is MNHGY and CDR2 is SVAAGI. V shed 2 bases, J shed 3 bases, and the junction held 15 bases outside the gene matches. For the CDR3, the DNA is TGTGCCAGCAGTTATCTGGGCGCTAGCGGGGGGCCGTCTCTCTACAATGAGCAGTTCTTC. The encoded protein is CASSYLGASGGPSLYNEQFF.

The chain joins TRBV10-3 to TRBJ1-5; TRBD1 is a possible D gene (5 bases). V lost 2 bases and J 6 bases, leaving 20 bases between the germline ends. This CDR3 has 17 amino acids. Germline CDR1 reads ENHRY; CDR2 reads SYGVKD. CDR3: CAISEAGGFRVVQPQHF. DNA of the CDR3: TGTGCCATCAGTGAGGCTGGGGGGTTCCGTGTTGTTCAGCCCCAGCATTTT.

The chain couples TRBV11-1 to TRBJ1-2, with 7 bases matching TRBD1. Looked up from germline, CDR1 is SGHAT and CDR2 is FQDESV (reference sequence). V trimming: 3 bases; J trimming: 2 bases; junction bases outside the gene matches: 0. The CDR3 contains 13 residues. The CDR3 reads CASSLGQNYGYTF. Here the CDR3 DNA reads TGTGCCAGCAGCTTGGGACAGAACTATGGCTACACCTTC.

This sequence joins TRBV27 and TRBJ2-7; 10 bases fit TRBD2. CDR1 and CDR2 (germline): MNHEY, SMNVEV (reference sequence). CDR3 size: 14 residues. The V segment lost 0 bases and the J segment 7 bases; nucleotides outside the gene matches: 3. The CDR3 region is CASSLSPTSGEQYF. Written as DNA, the CDR3 is TGTGCCAGCAGTTTATCCCCGACTAGCGGGGAGCAGTACTTC.

The rearrangement joins TRBV9 to TRBJ1-2; unclear D gene. V lost 0 bases and J lost 2, with 8 bases in between. Germline V lookup: CDR1 SGDLS, CDR2 YYNGEE. This CDR3 is 14 amino acids long. In DNA, the CDR3 is TGTGCCAGCAGCGTAGAATCGGGGAACTATGGCTACACCTTC. It translates to CASSVESGNYGYTF.